The 30 T cell receptor beta chains presented below share a single source sample, sequenced in a study of T cells in localized non-small cell lung cancer. Clones were sequenced by immunoSEQ multiplex PCR, and TCRdb holds only the in-frame ones, with some missing. In the table there are approximately 33,000 clones, over 85% of which are singletons. The source was peripheral blood, collected before any cancer treatment. All receptors come from a female donor at least 60 years old with stage I lung adenocarcinoma.

This clone was observed a single time. The V call is TRBV9, the J call TRBJ1-4; possible D gene TRBD1, 5 bases. V was shortened by 2 bases and J by 7 bases, with 15 bases between the two germline ends. This CDR3 has 15 amino acids. Germline lookup yields CDR1 SGDLS and CDR2 YYNGEE. In DNA form, the CDR3 reads TGTGCCAGCAGCGTTGGGGGGTCCGATGCTGAAAAACTGTTTTTT. Amino acids: CASSVGGSDAEKLFF. The full variable domain, with the rest looked up from reference TRBV9 and TRBJ1-4, is DSGVTQTPKHLITATGQRVTLRCSPRSGDLSVYWYQQSLDQGLQFLIQYYNGEERAKGNILERFSAQQFPDLHSELNLSSLELGDSALYFCASSVGGSDAEKLFFGSGTQLSVL.

This sequence joins TRBV7-2 and TRBJ1-1; D is possibly TRBD1 (6 bases). V was trimmed by 4 bases and J by 3 bases, leaving 15 bases between them. The CDR3 consists of 15 residues. From germline, CDR1 is SGHTA and CDR2 FQGNSA. CDR3 amino acids: CASSWRTDSHTEAFF. Here the CDR3 DNA reads TGTGCCAGCAGCTGGCGCACGGACAGCCACACTGAAGCTTTCTTT.

This clone was found once. This chain links TRBV19 with TRBJ1-5; 8 bases agree with TRBD1. The CDR3 covers 16 residues. CDR1 LNHDA and CDR2 SQIVND come from the germline V gene (reference sequence). The junction had 7 bases not matched to a gene; V was cut back by 6 bases and J by 0 bases. The CDR3 protein is CASRQTGVYSNQPQHF. CDR3 DNA: TGTGCCAGTAGGCAGACAGGGGTTTATAGCAATCAGCCCCAGCATTTT.

The chain uses TRBV2 and TRBJ2-2; 10 bases align to TRBD1. In germline, CDR1 is SNHLY, CDR2 FYNNEI. This CDR3 is built from 16 residues. V lost 8 bases and J lost 3; bases outside the gene matches: 9. The CDR3 sequence is CASDFLGTGDTGELFF. CDR3 in DNA: TGTGCCAGCGATTTCCTCGGGACAGGGGACACCGGGGAGCTGTTTTTT.

The chain joins TRBV2 to TRBJ2-5; D gene unclear. V lost 7 bases and J lost 5, with 14 bases in between. The germline CDR1 and CDR2 sequences are SNHLY and FYNNEI. This CDR3 is 13 amino acids long. As DNA, the CDR3 is TGTGCCAGCAATAGAGAGGACGTGGAGACCCAGTACTTC. Translating gives CASNREDVETQYF.

The gene calls are TRBV2 and TRBJ1-1; no reliable D call. Trimming pared 2 bases from V and 1 base from J, leaving 11 bases between. Germline CDR1 SNHLY, CDR2 FYNNEI. The CDR3 consists of 15 residues. CDR3 region: CASSELAPGNTEAFF. The CDR3 DNA reads TGTGCCAGCAGTGAATTGGCCCCAGGGAACACTGAAGCTTTCTTT.

The V call is TRBV25-1, the J call TRBJ1-1; tentative D call: TRBD1 (6 bases). From germline, CDR1 is MGHDK and CDR2 SYGVNS. With 1 base removed from V and 5 bases from J, the gap between germline ends came to 14 bases. The CDR3 consists of 15 residues. DNA for the CDR3: TGTGCCAGCAGTGAATCGAAGGGGGTCGGAACTGAAGCTTTCTTT. Its translation is CASSESKGVGTEAFF.

This chain's CDR3 is CASSPLGAPTDTQYF. The CDR3 DNA reads as TGTGCCAGCAGCCCTTTAGGGGCGCCCACAGATACGCAGTATTTT. The chain combines TRBV7-9 with TRBJ2-3; the D gene is possibly TRBD1 (5 bases). The CDR3 sequence is 15 residues long. In germline, CDR1 is SEHNR, CDR2 FQNEAQ (reference sequence). Trimming cost V 5 bases and J 2 bases, with 14 bases left between them.

This clone was observed once. The CDR3 DNA reads as TGTGCCAGTAGTAACCTAGGGGCGGAGACCCAGTACTTC. Amino acids: CASSNLGAETQYF. J is TRBJ2-5 and V is TRBV19, with D perhaps matching TRBD1 (5 bases). There are 13 residues in the CDR3. V was trimmed by 4 bases and J by 5 bases, leaving 11 bases between them. CDR1 LNHDA and CDR2 SQIVND come from the germline V gene (reference sequence).

The V and J genes are TRBV19 and TRBJ1-2; possibly TRBD1 for D (5 bases). V lost 0 bases and J 8 bases, leaving 19 bases between the germline ends. The CDR3 extends over 16 amino acids. The germline V gene has CDR1 LNHDA and CDR2 SQIVND (reference sequence). The CDR3 sequence is CASSIDRWGRSGGYTF. For the CDR3, the DNA is TGTGCCAGTAGTATAGATCGATGGGGCAGGTCTGGGGGCTACACCTTC.

The rearrangement joins TRBV6-5 to TRBJ2-7; TRBD2 agrees at 10 bases. With 0 bases clipped from V and 7 bases from J, the junction kept 9 bases outside the gene matches. The CDR3 covers 16 residues. Per germline, CDR1 MNHEY and CDR2 SVGAGI. The CDR3 spells CASSYSLAGDRREQYF. In nucleotides, the CDR3 is TGTGCCAGCAGTTACTCGCTAGCGGGAGACCGGAGGGAGCAGTACTTC.

V is TRBV9 and J is TRBJ2-3, with D maybe TRBD1 (6 bases). The V end lost 2 bases, the J end lost 0 bases, and 10 bases lay between the germline ends. Germline CDR1 and CDR2: SGDLS and YYNGEE. The CDR3 totals 15 residues. CDR3: CASSVPTGSTDTQYF. The CDR3 nucleotides are TGTGCCAGCAGCGTTCCTACAGGGAGCACAGATACGCAGTATTTT.

The rearrangement uses TRBV5-5 and TRBJ2-2, with 8 bases identical to TRBD1. Germline trimming cut 4 bases from V and 6 bases from J; bases unmatched to any gene: 8. Germline loops: CDR1 SGHKS, CDR2 YYEKEE (reference sequence). The CDR3 totals 15 residues. The chain's CDR3 is CASSPRDRSSGELFF. CDR3 DNA: TGTGCCAGCAGCCCTCGGGACAGGTCGTCCGGGGAGCTGTTTTTT.

The V call is TRBV2, the J call TRBJ1-1; tentatively, D is TRBD1 (6 bases). CDR1 is SNHLY and CDR2 is FYNNEI in the germline V gene. Trimming took 6 bases from V and 6 from J, leaving 11 bases between them. The CDR3 has 12 amino acids. CDR3 amino acids: CASSFRGSEAFF. CDR3 in DNA: TGTGCCAGCAGCTTCAGGGGCTCTGAAGCTTTCTTT.

The chain is built from TRBV2 and TRBJ1-2, with TRBD1 matching 8 bases. CDR1 SNHLY and CDR2 FYNNEI come from the germline V gene. Unmatched junction bases numbered 3, after V lost 3 bases and J lost 3 bases. This CDR3 is built from 14 residues. Written as DNA, the CDR3 is TGTGCCAGCAGTGAGGGGACAGGATACTATGGCTACACCTTC. Translation: CASSEGTGYYGYTF.

This chain links TRBV4-2 with TRBJ1-1, with D hard to call. V lost 0 bases, J lost 5 bases, and 10 bases lay in between. The germline gives CDR1 LGHNA, CDR2 YNFKEQ. The CDR3 has 14 amino acids. CDR3 coding DNA: TGTGCCAGCAGCCAAGAGGGCAGGAGGACTGAAGCTTTCTTT. It is translated as CASSQEGRRTEAFF.

The V call is TRBV7-6, the J call TRBJ2-7; D is undetermined. The CDR3 length is 13 residues. CDR1 SGHVS and CDR2 FNYEAQ come from the germline V gene. Between the trimmed V and J ends, which lost 6 bases and 7 bases, there was a span of 16 bases. The CDR3, as DNA: TGTGCCAGCAGAGAGGCGCGCCCCGGGGAGCAGTACTTC. Residues: CASREARPGEQYF.

The chain uses TRBV2 and TRBJ1-1; TRBD1 agrees at 9 bases. CDR1 SNHLY and CDR2 FYNNEI come from the germline V gene. The CDR3 runs 13 residues. V shed 7 bases, J shed 8 bases, and the junction held 8 bases outside the gene matches. The CDR3 sequence is CASKNDRGKEAFF. The CDR3 nucleotides read TGTGCCAGCAAGAATGACAGGGGGAAAGAAGCTTTCTTT. The whole variable domain, remainder taken from reference TRBV2 and TRBJ1-1, is EPEVTQTPSHQVTQMGQEVILRCVPISNHLYFYWYRQILGQKVEFLVSFYNNEISEKSEIFDDQFSVERPDGSNFTLKIRSTKLEDSAMYFCASKNDRGKEAFFGQGTRLTVV.

The chain links TRBV11-2 to TRBJ1-1, with unresolved D. Trimming left V 8 bases short and J 7 bases short, with 20 bases between. CDR1 is SGHAT, CDR2 FQNNGV, per germline. The CDR3 sequence is 14 residues long. Written as DNA, the CDR3 is TGTGCCAGCGTGAAGGTGGGTGCTTTCCATGAAGCTTTCTTT. Protein sequence: CASVKVGAFHEAFF.

CDR3 nucleotides: TGTGCCAGCAGCCCCCGGGACCAGTCGCATGGCTACACCTTC. This gives the protein CASSPRDQSHGYTF. The chain joins TRBV7-6 to TRBJ1-2; maybe TRBD1 (5 bases). Germline V CDR1 and CDR2: SGHVS, FNYEAQ. This CDR3 has 14 amino acids. V was cut by 5 bases and J by 6 bases, with 16 bases left in between.

The rearrangement links TRBV10-3 to TRBJ1-4; D is uncertain. CDR1 ENHRY and CDR2 SYGVKD come from the germline V gene. The V end was cut by 6 bases, the J end by 2 bases, with 16 bases between. This CDR3 has 16 amino acids. CDR3 loop: CAISKTTPATNEKLFF. The CDR3 DNA is TGTGCCATCAGCAAGACCACCCCGGCTACTAATGAAAAACTGTTTTTT.

The J gene is TRBJ2-5, the V gene TRBV7-8, with 8 bases matching TRBD1. CDR1 and CDR2 from the germline V gene are SGHVS and FQNEAQ. This CDR3 region has 15 residues. The ends lost 5 bases at V and 4 bases at J; junction bases unmatched: 9. The CDR3 DNA sequence: TGTGCCAGCAGCATGGACAGGGAGGTTGGAGAGACCCAGTACTTC. This sequence encodes CASSMDREVGETQYF.

The chain joins TRBV19 to TRBJ1-1; D gene ambiguous. V was cut by 7 bases and J by 11 bases, with 17 bases left in between. The germline CDR1 and CDR2 sequences are LNHDA and SQIVND (reference sequence). CDR3 length equals 12 residues. The CDR3 sequence is CASNGRSASAFF. CDR3 bases: TGTGCCAGTAATGGAAGGAGTGCCTCGGCTTTCTTT.

CDR3 residues: CASSEQGGNTEAFF. The CDR3 coding sequence is TGTGCCAGCAGTGAACAGGGGGGGAACACTGAAGCTTTCTTT. This chain links TRBV2 with TRBJ1-1; TRBD1 matches 7 bases. Per germline, CDR1 SNHLY and CDR2 FYNNEI. CDR3 length equals 14 residues. Trimming took 2 bases from V and 1 from J; bases not matched to a gene: 1.

This clone was counted between two and nine times. This rearrangement joins TRBV7-2 to TRBJ2-1; tentatively, D is TRBD2 (5 bases). This CDR3 has 15 residues. The germline V and J ends were trimmed by 1 base and 2 bases, with 9 bases remaining between them. Germline CDR1 SGHTA, CDR2 FQGNSA. In DNA form, the CDR3 reads TGTGCCAGCAGCTTAGAGGCCGGGGCCTACAATGAGCAGTTCTTC. Amino acids: CASSLEAGAYNEQFF. Looking up the rest from reference TRBV7-2 and TRBJ2-1 gives the full variable domain: GAGVSQSPSNKVTEKGKDVELRCDPISGHTALYWYRQSLGQGLEFLIYFQGNSAPDKSGLPSDRFSAERTGGSVSTLTIQRTQQEDSAVYLCASSLEAGAYNEQFFGPGTRLTVL.

The rearrangement joins TRBV5-1 to TRBJ2-6; D gene uncertain. The V gene's germline CDR1 is SGHRS and CDR2 YFSETQ. This CDR3 is 14 amino acids long. The ends were cut back, 2 bases at V and 3 bases at J, with 6 bases in the middle. The CDR3 bases are TGCGCCAGCAGCTTAATCGGTGGGGCCAACGTCCTGACTTTC. It specifies CASSLIGGANVLTF.

The J gene is TRBJ2-1, the V gene TRBV7-3; no clear D. Trimming removed 6 bases at V and 8 bases at J, with 17 bases between. The CDR3 has 14 amino acids. Germline V CDR1 and CDR2: SGHTA, FQGTGA. The CDR3 DNA sequence: TGTGCCAGCAGACTCCTACTGACATCCGATGAGCAGTTCTTC. This translates into CASRLLLTSDEQFF.

The chain couples TRBV4-1 to TRBJ2-1; D is possibly TRBD1 or TRBD2 (6 bases each). The V end lost 6 bases, the J end lost 5 bases, and 17 bases lay between the germline ends. The CDR3 sequence is 15 residues long. Germline-derived CDR1 and CDR2 are MGHRA and YSYEKL. CDR3 nucleotide sequence: TGCGCCAGCAGACGGGGGCGTTTAGTTGACAATGAGCAGTTCTTC. As protein: CASRRGRLVDNEQFF.

The V call is TRBV5-1, the J call TRBJ2-3; the D gene is possibly TRBD1 (6 bases). The germline gives CDR1 SGHRS, CDR2 YFSETQ. V lost 0 bases and J 5 bases, leaving 10 bases between the germline ends. This CDR3 is 14 amino acids long. CDR3 DNA: TGCGCCAGCAGCTTGGGACAGGCAGGAGATACGCAGTATTTT. This codes for CASSLGQAGDTQYF.

This clone was recorded once. The chain employs TRBV28 and TRBJ1-1, with a tentative D call TRBD1 (5 bases). The CDR3 has 17 residues. Per the germline V gene, CDR1 is MDHEN and CDR2 is SYDVKM. Trimming shortened V by 6 bases and J by 1 base, and 21 bases separated the two germline ends. The DNA of the CDR3 is TGTGCCAGCAGCTTTATGGCGGGGGGGTTTCAGAACACTGAAGCTTTCTTT. Amino acids: CASSFMAGGFQNTEAFF.